The rows below give T cell receptor beta chains drawn from one sample of a study of T cell responses to AZD1222 COVID-19 vaccine. TCRdb's table, derived via immunoSEQ multiplex PCR, lists solely in-frame clones and lacks some. The sample consists of more than 85,000 clones, around 80% of them appearing once. The specimen comprised peripheral blood, sampled on day 0 of AZD1222 vaccination. The receptors originated from an adult in good health. Both conserved end residues are part of each CDR3. The D gene is left open where the match is weak. Some rows mark clone size as missing; the rest say once, few, many or name a class of expanded clone.

j_call d_call clone_size cdr3_length v_call cdr3_aa cdr3_nt
TRBJ2-5 TRBD1 NA 14 TRBV5-5 CASSLRTGQETQYF TGTGCCAGCAGCTTGAGGACAGGCCAAGAGACCCAGTACTTC
TRBJ1-1 NA NA 15 TRBV18 CASSRTEKGDTEAFF TGTGCCAGCTCCAGGACGGAAAAGGGGGACACTGAAGCTTTCTTT
TRBJ2-1 NA few 13 TRBV11-2 CASSLGDPNEQFF TGTGCCAGCAGCTTAGGGGACCCTAATGAGCAGTTCTTC
TRBJ2-2 TRBD1 NA 16 TRBV7-8 CASSLNYRGYTGELFF TGTGCCAGCAGCCTGAACTACAGGGGGTACACCGGGGAGCTGTTTTTT
TRBJ2-1 TRBD2 few 16 TRBV5-4 CASSLKGTSGRNEQFF TGTGCCAGCAGCTTGAAGGGGACTAGCGGGCGCAATGAGCAGTTCTTC
TRBJ1-5 TRBD1 NA 14 TRBV28 CASSFVGDSQPQHF TGTGCCAGCAGTTTTGTAGGGGACAGTCAGCCCCAGCATTTT
TRBJ2-7 NA NA 14 TRBV27 CASRTDYTSYEQYF TGTGCCAGCAGGACTGACTACACCTCCTACGAGCAGTACTTC
TRBJ2-7 TRBD2 few 14 TRBV28 CASISAGGEDEQYF TGTGCCAGCATCAGTGCGGGAGGGGAGGACGAGCAGTACTTC
TRBJ2-3 NA NA 11 TRBV19 CASSLTDTQYF TGTGCCAGTAGCCTCACAGATACGCAGTATTTT
TRBJ2-7 NA NA 15 TRBV5-5 CASSRWVAEGDEQYF TGTGCCAGCAGCCGCTGGGTCGCGGAAGGAGACGAGCAGTACTTC
TRBJ1-5 TRBD1 NA 13 TRBV19 CASSNRGRQPQHF TGTGCCAGTAGTAACAGGGGGCGGCAGCCCCAGCATTTT
TRBJ1-2 NA few 14 TRBV14 CASSQGVRNYGYTF TGTGCCAGCAGCCAAGGGGTTCGTAACTATGGCTACACCTTC
TRBJ2-3 TRBD2 NA 17 TRBV14 CASSQEVAGTGTDTQYF TGTGCCAGCAGCCAGGAGGTAGCGGGAACTGGCACAGATACGCAGTATTTT
TRBJ1-1 NA NA 14 TRBV25-1 CASTPGHENTEAFF TGTGCCAGCACCCCGGGACACGAGAACACTGAAGCTTTCTTT
TRBJ2-2 TRBD1 NA 14 TRBV11-2 CASSPQGAAGELFF TGTGCCAGCAGCCCCCAGGGGGCCGCCGGGGAGCTGTTTTTT
TRBJ2-7 TRBD2 NA 17 TRBV27 CASSRTRTSGTPHEQYF TGTGCCAGCAGCCGAACTAGGACTAGCGGGACCCCCCACGAGCAGTACTTC
TRBJ2-2 NA NA 21 TRBV23-1 CASSPLDWDGQTEIITGELFF TGCGCCAGCAGCCCCCTCGATTGGGACGGCCAGACGGAAATTATCACCGGGGAGCTGTTTTTT
TRBJ1-5 NA few 13 TRBV7-8 CASSLTAWQPQHF TGTGCCAGCAGCTTAACGGCATGGCAGCCCCAGCATTTT
TRBJ1-1 TRBD1 NA 15 TRBV12-5 CASGSRTGVNTEAFF TGTGCTAGTGGTTCCCGGACAGGGGTGAACACTGAAGCTTTCTTT
TRBJ1-1 NA once 14 TRBV6-5 CASSLGHMNTEAFF TGTGCCAGCAGCCTGGGACATATGAACACTGAAGCTTTCTTT
TRBJ2-7 NA NA 15 TRBV28 CASSLSGTRRPEQYF TGTGCCAGCAGTTTATCCGGGACAAGGCGTCCCGAGCAGTACTTC
TRBJ2-7 NA few 13 TRBV11-2 CASSLGPPGEQYF TGTGCCAGCAGCCTTGGTCCCCCGGGCGAGCAGTACTTC
TRBJ1-5 NA NA 14 TRBV30 CAWSVTVSNQPQHF TGTGCCTGGAGTGTGACAGTTAGCAATCAGCCCCAGCATTTT
TRBJ1-3 NA NA 14 TRBV7-2 CASRDRKGGNTIYF TGTGCCAGCAGAGACCGAAAGGGAGGAAACACCATATATTTT
TRBJ1-5 TRBD1 once 16 TRBV28 CASGYSQGTRPQPQHF TGTGCCAGCGGCTACTCACAGGGGACGCGTCCTCAGCCCCAGCATTTT
TRBJ1-2 NA NA 14 TRBV9 CASSPRESDYGYTF TGTGCCAGCAGCCCAAGAGAGTCCGACTATGGCTACACCTTC
TRBJ2-2 TRBD1 NA 14 TRBV7-2 CASSFGQVEGELFF TGTGCCAGCAGCTTCGGACAGGTCGAAGGGGAGCTGTTTTTT
TRBJ1-6 NA NA 16 TRBV6-5 CASSYDGEAYNSPLHF TGTGCCAGCAGTTACGATGGGGAAGCCTATAATTCACCCCTCCACTTT
TRBJ2-1 NA NA 16 TRBV5-4 CASSLRSWRAYNEQFF TGTGCCAGCAGCTTACGTAGTTGGAGGGCCTACAATGAGCAGTTCTTC
TRBJ1-2 TRBD1 once 15 TRBV5-1 CASSSILDRDYGYTF TGCGCCAGCAGCTCCATCCTCGACAGGGACTATGGCTACACCTTC
TRBJ1-6 NA NA 15 TRBV2 CASSAERTLNSPLHF TGTGCCAGCAGTGCGGAAAGAACCCTTAATTCACCCCTCCACTTT
TRBJ2-1 TRBD2 few 18 TRBV14 CASSQFVIAGDVLNEQFF TGTGCCAGCAGCCAATTCGTCATCGCGGGAGACGTGTTAAATGAGCAGTTCTTC
TRBJ2-7 NA many 14 TRBV7-2 CASSLGVKGYEQYF TGTGCCAGCAGCTTAGGAGTTAAAGGCTACGAGCAGTACTTC
TRBJ2-7 NA NA 13 TRBV10-2 CASSESKGSEQYF TGCGCCAGCAGTGAGTCGAAGGGTTCCGAGCAGTACTTC
TRBJ1-2 TRBD1 NA 16 TRBV18 CASSTGTGGGNYGYTF TGTGCCAGCTCAACCGGGACAGGAGGCGGTAACTATGGCTACACCTTC
TRBJ1-1 NA NA 13 TRBV6-6 CASSFGADTEAFF TGTGCCAGCAGTTTCGGGGCAGACACTGAAGCTTTCTTT
TRBJ2-1 NA NA 10 TRBV20-1 CSATYNEQFF TGCAGTGCTACCTACAATGAGCAGTTCTTC
TRBJ2-5 NA NA 15 TRBV11-2 CASSHWTKYQETQYF TGTGCCAGCAGCCATTGGACAAAGTACCAAGAGACCCAGTACTTC
TRBJ2-3 NA few 15 TRBV6-5 CASSYHGSSTDTQYF TGTGCCAGCAGTTACCACGGGAGTAGCACAGATACGCAGTATTTT
TRBJ1-4 TRBD1 NA 15 TRBV30 CAWSPLTGAGEKLFF TGTGCCTGGAGCCCTTTGACAGGGGCAGGAGAAAAACTGTTTTTT
TRBJ2-1 TRBD2 NA 16 TRBV19 CASSIGSGTFYNEQFF TGTGCCAGTAGTATAGGTAGCGGGACCTTTTACAATGAGCAGTTCTTC
TRBJ2-7 TRBD1 NA 16 TRBV18 CASSLTWDSSSYEQYF TGTGCCAGCTCACTGACCTGGGACAGTTCTTCCTACGAGCAGTACTTC
TRBJ2-1 TRBD2 NA 15 TRBV7-8 CASSSTSGSYNEQFF TGTGCCAGCAGCAGCACTAGCGGGAGTTACAATGAGCAGTTCTTC
TRBJ1-4 NA once 16 TRBV10-1 CASSESGAIGDEKLFF TGCGCCAGCAGTGAGTCGGGAGCAATCGGGGATGAAAAACTGTTTTTT
TRBJ2-7 NA NA 15 TRBV7-2 CASSRSGEAPMEQYF TGTGCCAGCAGCCGCTCGGGGGAGGCCCCCATGGAGCAGTACTTC
TRBJ1-5 NA NA 15 TRBV4-1 CASSQDWQTNQPQHF TGCGCCAGCAGCCAAGACTGGCAGACCAATCAGCCCCAGCATTTT
TRBJ2-5 NA NA 15 TRBV27 CASSLSAGTQETQYF TGTGCCAGCAGTTTATCTGCGGGAACCCAAGAGACCCAGTACTTC
TRBJ1-1 TRBD1 once 15 TRBV19 CASSITGVVNTEAFF TGTGCCAGTAGTATAACAGGGGTTGTGAACACTGAAGCTTTCTTT
TRBJ2-7 TRBD1 NA 15 TRBV3-1/TRBV3-2 CASSQPGQGVYEQYF TGTGCCAGCAGCCAACCCGGACAGGGGGTTTACGAGCAGTACTTC
TRBJ2-3 NA NA 14 TRBV6-6 CASIPGADTDTQYF TGTGCCAGCATCCCGGGGGCTGACACAGATACGCAGTATTTT
TRBJ2-7 NA NA 15 TRBV2 CASTYYLTGRNEQYF TGTGCCAGCACTTATTACCTTACAGGCAGGAACGAGCAGTACTTC
TRBJ1-6 NA NA 18 TRBV3-1/TRBV3-2 CASSQEYGQSSYNSPLHF TGTGCCAGCAGCCAAGAATACGGGCAGAGCTCCTATAATTCACCCCTCCACTTT
TRBJ2-1 TRBD2 NA 19 TRBV3-1/TRBV3-2 CASSQFLGSGTSGNNEQFF TGTGCCAGCAGCCAATTCCTTGGATCTGGGACTAGCGGCAACAATGAGCAGTTCTTC
TRBJ2-1 TRBD1 NA 15 TRBV6-5 CASTLGPGGYNEQFF TGTGCCAGCACTCTAGGCCCAGGGGGCTACAATGAGCAGTTCTTC
TRBJ1-2 NA NA 14 TRBV19 CASSDPGLNYGYTF TGTGCCAGTAGTGATCCGGGACTGAACTATGGCTACACCTTC
TRBJ2-3 TRBD2 NA 16 TRBV19 CASRSRREGSTDTQYF TGTGCCAGTAGAAGTAGGCGGGAGGGAAGCACAGATACGCAGTATTTT
TRBJ2-7 NA NA 13 TRBV12-3/TRBV12-4 CASTNQGSYEQYF TGTGCCAGCACCAACCAGGGGTCCTACGAGCAGTACTTC
TRBJ1-5 NA NA 15 TRBV27 CASSLGGYSNQPQHF TGTGCCAGCAGTTTAGGGGGCTATAGCAATCAGCCCCAGCATTTT
TRBJ2-3 NA NA 17 TRBV7-2 CASSLDLRVPSTDTQYF TGTGCCAGCAGCTTAGACTTGAGGGTCCCTAGCACAGATACGCAGTATTTT
TRBJ2-3 NA NA 14 TRBV7-2 CASSFRRSTDTQYF TGTGCCAGCAGCTTTCGGAGAAGCACAGATACGCAGTATTTT